This TCR beta chain was captured in a study of Ad26.COV2.S vaccination and SARS-CoV-2 variants. Background on the study: Dosing was one shot or two shots 56 days apart.

Measured with immunoSEQ multiplex PCR; TCRdb has only the in-frame clones, and not every one. The table lists around 450,000 clones, roughly nine tenths of them singletons. As for treatment: about 20 received Ad26.COV2.S at low or high dose, single or two shots; 5 received placebo; per-sample allocation not given. Day 63 following the first vaccine or placebo injection was when the samples were taken. CDR3 length equals 16 residues. Germline CDR1 reads SQVTM; CDR2 reads ANQGSEA. The trim removed 4 bases at V and 0 bases at J, leaving 6 bases unmatched. This TCR was recovered from a person aged 18-60 years who received the Ad26.COV2.S COVID-19 vaccine or a placebo. The chain joins TRBV29-1 to TRBJ2-6, with TRBD1 matching over 7 bases. The specimen was peripheral blood, collected in a trial of Ad26.COV2.S vaccine versus placebo. The CDR3 DNA reads as TGCAGCGTTGGTCAGGGGGAAATCTCTGGGGCCAACGTCCTGACTTTC. This sequence encodes CSVGQGEISGANVLTF.